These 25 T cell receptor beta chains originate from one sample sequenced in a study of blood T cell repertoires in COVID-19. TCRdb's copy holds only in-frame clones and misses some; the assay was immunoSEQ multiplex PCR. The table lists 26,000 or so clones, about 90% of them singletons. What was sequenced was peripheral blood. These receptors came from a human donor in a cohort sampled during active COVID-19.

The CDR3 region is CASRTGIEKLFF. For the CDR3, the DNA is TGTGCCAGCAGGACAGGGATTGAAAAACTGTTTTTT. J is TRBJ1-4 and V is TRBV6-5; 7 bases line up with TRBD1. The V gene's germline CDR1 is MNHEY and CDR2 SVGAGI. The V gene end was trimmed by 6 bases and the J gene end by 7 bases; junction bases not matched to a gene: 2. CDR3 length: 12 residues.

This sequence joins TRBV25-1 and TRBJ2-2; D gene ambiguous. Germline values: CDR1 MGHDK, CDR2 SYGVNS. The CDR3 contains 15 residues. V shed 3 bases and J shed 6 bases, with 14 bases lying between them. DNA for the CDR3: TGTGCCAGCAGTGACGCCGCACGGCGGTCCGGGGAGCTGTTTTTT. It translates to CASSDAARRSGELFF.

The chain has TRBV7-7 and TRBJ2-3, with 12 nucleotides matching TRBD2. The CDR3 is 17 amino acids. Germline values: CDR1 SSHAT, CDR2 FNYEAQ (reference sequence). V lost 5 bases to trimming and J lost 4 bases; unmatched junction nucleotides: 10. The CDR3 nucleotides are TGTGCCAGCAGCCCTGGGACTAGCGGGCTAAGTCCAGATACGCAGTATTTT. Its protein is CASSPGTSGLSPDTQYF.

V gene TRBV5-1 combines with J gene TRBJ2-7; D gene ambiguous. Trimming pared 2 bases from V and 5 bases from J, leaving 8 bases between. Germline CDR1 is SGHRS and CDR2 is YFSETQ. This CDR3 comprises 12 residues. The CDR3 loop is CASSLSENEQYF. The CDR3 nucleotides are TGCGCCAGCAGCTTATCGGAGAACGAGCAGTACTTC. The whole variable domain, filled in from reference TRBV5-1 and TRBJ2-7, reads KAGVTQTPRYLIKTRGQQVTLSCSPISGHRSVSWYQQTPGQGLQFLFEYFSETQRNKGNFPGRFSGRQFSNSRSEMNVSTLELGDSALYLCASSLSENEQYFGPGTRLTVT.

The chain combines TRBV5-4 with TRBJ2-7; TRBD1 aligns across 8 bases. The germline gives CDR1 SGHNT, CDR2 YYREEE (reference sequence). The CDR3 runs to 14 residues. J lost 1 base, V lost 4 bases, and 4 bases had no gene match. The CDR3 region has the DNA TGTGCCAGCAGCCAGGACAGGGTATCCTACGAGCAGTACTTC. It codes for CASSQDRVSYEQYF.

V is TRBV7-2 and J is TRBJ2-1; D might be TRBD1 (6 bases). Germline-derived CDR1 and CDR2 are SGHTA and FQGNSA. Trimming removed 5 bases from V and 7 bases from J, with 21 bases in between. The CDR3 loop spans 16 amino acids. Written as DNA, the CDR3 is TGTGCCAGCAGCCTCAGTGGGACACCAGGGCAAAATGAGCAGTTCTTC. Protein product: CASSLSGTPGQNEQFF.

This CDR3 is CASSLVAGDEQYF. CDR3 nucleotides: TGTGCCAGCAGCTTGGTAGCGGGAGACGAGCAGTACTTC. J is TRBJ2-7 and V is TRBV5-5, with TRBD2 identical over 9 bases. The germline V gene encodes CDR1 SGHKS and CDR2 YYEKEE (reference sequence). The CDR3 runs 13 residues. V shed 0 bases, J shed 5 bases, and the junction held 0 bases outside the gene matches.

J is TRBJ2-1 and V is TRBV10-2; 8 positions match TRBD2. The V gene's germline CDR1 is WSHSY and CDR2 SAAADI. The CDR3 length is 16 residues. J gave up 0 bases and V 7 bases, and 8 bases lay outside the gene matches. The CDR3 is CASTPRSGSSYNEQFF. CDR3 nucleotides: TGCGCCAGCACACCAAGGAGCGGGAGCTCCTACAATGAGCAGTTCTTC.

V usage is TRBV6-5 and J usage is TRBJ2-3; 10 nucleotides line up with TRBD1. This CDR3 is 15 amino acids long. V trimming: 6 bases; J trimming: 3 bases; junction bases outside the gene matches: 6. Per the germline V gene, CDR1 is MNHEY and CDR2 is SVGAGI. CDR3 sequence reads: CASSRGGQGTDTQYF. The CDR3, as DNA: TGTGCCAGCAGCCGGGGGGGACAGGGGACAGATACGCAGTATTTT.

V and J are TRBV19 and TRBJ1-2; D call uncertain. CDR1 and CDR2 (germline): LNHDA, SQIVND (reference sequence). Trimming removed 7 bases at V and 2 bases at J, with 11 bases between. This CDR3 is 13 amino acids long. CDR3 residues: CASTPLRNYGYTF. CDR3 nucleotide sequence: TGTGCCAGTACACCTTTGCGAAACTATGGCTACACCTTC.

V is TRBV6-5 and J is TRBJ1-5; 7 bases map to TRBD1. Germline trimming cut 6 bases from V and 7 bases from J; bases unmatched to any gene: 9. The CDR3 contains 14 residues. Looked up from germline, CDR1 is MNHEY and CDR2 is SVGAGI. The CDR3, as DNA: TGTGCCAGCAGGAACAGGGGAGAAGGGCAGCCCCAGCATTTT. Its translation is CASRNRGEGQPQHF.

CDR3: CASSYSDRVGYTF. The CDR3 coding sequence is TGTGCCAGCAGTTACTCCGACAGGGTTGGCTACACCTTC. V usage is TRBV6-5 and J usage is TRBJ1-2; 7 bases fit TRBD1. With 0 bases clipped from V and 7 bases from J, the junction kept 2 bases outside the gene matches. Germline-derived CDR1 and CDR2 are MNHEY and SVGAGI. This CDR3 is built from 13 residues.

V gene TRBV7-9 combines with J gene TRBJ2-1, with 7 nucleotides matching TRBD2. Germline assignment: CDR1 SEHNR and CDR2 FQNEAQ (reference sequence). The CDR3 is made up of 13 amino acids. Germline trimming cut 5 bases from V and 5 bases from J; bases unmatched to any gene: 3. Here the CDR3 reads CASSPRGDNEQFF. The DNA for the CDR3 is TGTGCCAGCAGCCCCCGGGGGGACAATGAGCAGTTCTTC.

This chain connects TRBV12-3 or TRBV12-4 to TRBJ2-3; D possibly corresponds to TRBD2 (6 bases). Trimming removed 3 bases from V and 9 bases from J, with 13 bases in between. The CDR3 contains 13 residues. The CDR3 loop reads CASSLRGDWTQYF. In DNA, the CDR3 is TGTGCCAGCAGTTTGCGGGGCGATTGGACGCAGTATTTT.

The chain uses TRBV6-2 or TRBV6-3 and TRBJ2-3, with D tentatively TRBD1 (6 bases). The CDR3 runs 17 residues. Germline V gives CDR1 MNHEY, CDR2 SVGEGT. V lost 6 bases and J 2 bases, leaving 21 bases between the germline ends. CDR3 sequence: CASSQTLTGTYTDTQYF. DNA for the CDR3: TGTGCCAGCAGCCAAACTCTTACAGGGACCTACACAGATACGCAGTATTTT.

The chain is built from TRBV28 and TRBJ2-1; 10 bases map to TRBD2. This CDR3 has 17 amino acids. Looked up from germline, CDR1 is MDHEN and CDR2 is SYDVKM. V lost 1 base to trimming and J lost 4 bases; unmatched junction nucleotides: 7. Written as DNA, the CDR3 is TGTGCCAGCAGTTTATCCCCACTAGCGGGACCGTACAATGAGCAGTTCTTC. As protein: CASSLSPLAGPYNEQFF.

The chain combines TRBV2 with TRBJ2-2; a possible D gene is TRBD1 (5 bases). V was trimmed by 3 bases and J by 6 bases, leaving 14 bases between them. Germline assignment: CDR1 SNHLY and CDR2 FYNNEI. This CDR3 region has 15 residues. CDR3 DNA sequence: TGTGCCAGCAGTGATATCCCGGCAGGGCCCGGGGAGCTGTTTTTT. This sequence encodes CASSDIPAGPGELFF.

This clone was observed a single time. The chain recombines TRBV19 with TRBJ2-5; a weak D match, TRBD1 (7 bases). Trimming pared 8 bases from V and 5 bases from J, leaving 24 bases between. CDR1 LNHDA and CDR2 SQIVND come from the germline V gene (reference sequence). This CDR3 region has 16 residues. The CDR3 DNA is TGTGCCAGTTCTAAGGCCAGGGGGGCGCAGGGTGAGACCCAGTACTTC. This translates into CASSKARGAQGETQYF.

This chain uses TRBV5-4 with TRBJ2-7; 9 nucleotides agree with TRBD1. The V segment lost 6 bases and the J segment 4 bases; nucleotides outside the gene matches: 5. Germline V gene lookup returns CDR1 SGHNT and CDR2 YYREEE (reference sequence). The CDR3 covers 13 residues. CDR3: CASNLDRGYEQYF. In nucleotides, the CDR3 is TGTGCCAGCAATTTGGACAGGGGTTACGAGCAGTACTTC.

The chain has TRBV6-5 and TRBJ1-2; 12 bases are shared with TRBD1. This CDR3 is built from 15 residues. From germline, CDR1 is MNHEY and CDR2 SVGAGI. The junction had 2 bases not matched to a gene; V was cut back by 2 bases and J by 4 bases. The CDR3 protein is CASSYRDRGLYGYTF. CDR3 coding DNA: TGTGCCAGCAGTTACCGGGACAGGGGGCTCTATGGCTACACCTTC.

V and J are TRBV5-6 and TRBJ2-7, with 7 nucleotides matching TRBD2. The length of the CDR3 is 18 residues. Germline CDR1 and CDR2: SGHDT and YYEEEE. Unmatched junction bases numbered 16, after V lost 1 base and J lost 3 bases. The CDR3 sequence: CASSLYGGTGMGLYEQYF. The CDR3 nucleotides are TGTGCCAGCAGCTTGTACGGGGGGACTGGGATGGGGCTCTACGAGCAGTACTTC.

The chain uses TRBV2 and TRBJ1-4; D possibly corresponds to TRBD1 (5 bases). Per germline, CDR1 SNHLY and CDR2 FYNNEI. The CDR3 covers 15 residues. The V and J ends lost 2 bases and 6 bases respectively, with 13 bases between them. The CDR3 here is CASSERGRDYEKLFF. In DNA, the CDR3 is TGTGCCAGCAGTGAAAGGGGCAGGGACTATGAAAAACTGTTTTTT.

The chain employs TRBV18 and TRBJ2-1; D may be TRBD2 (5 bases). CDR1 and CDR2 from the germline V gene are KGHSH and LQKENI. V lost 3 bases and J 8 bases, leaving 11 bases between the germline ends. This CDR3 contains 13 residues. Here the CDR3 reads CASSPQTRDEQFF. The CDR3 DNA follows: TGTGCCAGCTCACCGCAAACTAGGGATGAGCAGTTCTTC.

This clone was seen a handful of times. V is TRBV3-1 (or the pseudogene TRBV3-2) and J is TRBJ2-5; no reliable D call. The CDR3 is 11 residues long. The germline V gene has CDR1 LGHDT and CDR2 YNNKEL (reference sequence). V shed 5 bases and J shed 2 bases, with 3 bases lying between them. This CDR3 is CASSSQETQYF. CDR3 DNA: TGTGCCAGCAGCTCTCAAGAGACCCAGTACTTC.

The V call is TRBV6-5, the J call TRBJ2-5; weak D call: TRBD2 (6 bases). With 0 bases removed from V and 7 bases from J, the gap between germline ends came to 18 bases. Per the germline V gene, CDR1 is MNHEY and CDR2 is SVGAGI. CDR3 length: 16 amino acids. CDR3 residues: CASSYSGSGQRGTQYF. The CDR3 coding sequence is TGTGCCAGCAGTTACTCGGGGAGCGGGCAGAGGGGGACCCAGTACTTC.